Listed below are T cell receptor beta chains from one sample, sequenced in a study of cytomegalovirus exposure and HLA in healthy donors. Sequenced by immunoSEQ multiplex PCR; TCRdb stores in-frame clones only, minus some. This sample has 100,000 or so clones, with 12% found just once. The sequenced material came from PBMCs. The origin of the receptors is a man aged 35 to 55 in good health and CMV-seropositive. CDR3s include the opening cysteine and the closing phenylalanine or tryptophan. D genes are given only for firm matches. A row's size may be missing; if present it is once, few, many or a size class.

clone_size	v_call	d_call	j_call	cdr3_nt	cdr3_aa
-	TRBV29-1	TRBD1	TRBJ2-7	TGCAGCGTTGAGGGGACAGCCTACGAGCAGTACTTC	CSVEGTAYEQYF
-	TRBV19	-	TRBJ2-3	TGTGCCAGTAGTCTTGCCGCGTTTCGCGGAGATACGCAGTATTTT	CASSLAAFRGDTQYF
-	TRBV5-1	-	TRBJ2-5	TGCGCCAGCAGCTTACGGGGAGAAGAGACCCAGTACTTC	CASSLRGEETQYF
few	TRBV10-1	TRBD2	TRBJ2-3	TGCGCCAGCAGTGATCCAGCGGGAGGCGCAGATACGCAGTATTTT	CASSDPAGGADTQYF
-	TRBV2	TRBD2	TRBJ2-1	TGTGCCAGCAGTGATCTAGCGGCTAGAACGGGAAATGAGCAGTTCTTC	CASSDLAARTGNEQFF
-	TRBV9	TRBD2	TRBJ2-1	TGTGCCAGCAGCGCGACTAGCGGGAGCGTTTTGGGCAATGAGCAGTTCTTC	CASSATSGSVLGNEQFF
few	TRBV15	-	TRBJ1-1	TGTGCCACCAGCAGAGATCTCGGGGGGCCGGTAGCAAACACTGAAGCTTTCTTT	CATSRDLGGPVANTEAFF
-	TRBV7-9	-	TRBJ1-2	TGTGCCAGCAGCTTCTTTAGGGAGGTTGACTATGGCTACACCTTC	CASSFFREVDYGYTF
few	TRBV29-1	TRBD2	TRBJ2-3	TGCAGCGTTGATGGGACTAGCGGGAGGAGAGATACGCAGTATTTT	CSVDGTSGRRDTQYF
few	TRBV9	TRBD2	TRBJ2-3	TGTGCCAGCAGCGTAGTGGCGGGAGGCACAGATACGCAGTATTTT	CASSVVAGGTDTQYF
few	TRBV6-1	-	TRBJ1-5	TGTGCCAGCAGCCCCGCGGCCCGGTATCAGCCCCAGCATTTT	CASSPAARYQPQHF
-	TRBV25-1	TRBD1	TRBJ2-1	TGTGCCAGCAGTGAAGGGACAGTCTCCTACAATGAGCAGTTCTTC	CASSEGTVSYNEQFF
few	TRBV10-3	-	TRBJ2-3	TGTGCCATCAGTGAGTCGAGGAGGCTACACGGTGCCACAGATACGCAGTATTTT	CAISESRRLHGATDTQYF
few	TRBV5-1	-	TRBJ2-3	TGCGCCAGCAGCCCTAGACAGGGCACAGATACGCAGTATTTT	CASSPRQGTDTQYF
-	TRBV10-1	-	TRBJ1-2	TGCGCCAGCAGTGAGGGGCGCAGCTATGGCTACACCTTC	CASSEGRSYGYTF
-	TRBV4-2	-	TRBJ2-1	TGTGCCAGCAGCCAAGGCCCCCTAGCGCGAGGGGACAATGAGCAGTTCTTC	CASSQGPLARGDNEQFF
few	TRBV7-9	-	TRBJ2-7	TGTGCCAGCAACGAGGGGGTCCCCTACGAGCAGTACTTC	CASNEGVPYEQYF
-	TRBV12-5	-	TRBJ2-1	TGTGCTAGTCTTAATTCTGAGCTCCTTCTGGATGAGCAGTTCTTC	CASLNSELLLDEQFF
few	TRBV19	TRBD1	TRBJ1-4	TGTGCCAGTAGTCCGAGGGACAGGGGGAATTATGAAAAACTGTTTTTT	CASSPRDRGNYEKLFF
-	TRBV28	-	TRBJ1-1	TGTGCCAGCAGTCCGACGACAGGTTGGACGAACACTGAAGCTTTCTTT	CASSPTTGWTNTEAFF
-	TRBV7-8	-	TRBJ1-1	TGTGCCAGCAGCTTAGAAACGGGCACTGAAGCTTTCTTT	CASSLETGTEAFF
few	TRBV2	-	TRBJ2-2	TGTGCCAGCAGTGAACAAGCGGCGAACACCGGGGAGCTGTTTTTT	CASSEQAANTGELFF
few	TRBV13	TRBD2	TRBJ2-7	TGTGCCAGCAGCGAGACTAGCGGGATCTCCTACGAGCAGTACTTC	CASSETSGISYEQYF
few	TRBV29-1	-	TRBJ2-7	TGCAGCGTTGACGGCGGGGCCTCCTACGAGCAGTGCTTC	CSVDGGASYEQCF
-	TRBV28	-	TRBJ2-3	TGTGCCAGCAGCCCAGGGAAGTCGAGCACAGATACGCAGTATTTT	CASSPGKSSTDTQYF
few	TRBV6-6	TRBD1	TRBJ1-1	TGTGCCAGCAGCCCCGGACAGGCAACGAACACTGAAGCTTTCTTT	CASSPGQATNTEAFF
-	TRBV5-1	-	TRBJ2-7	TGCGCCAGCAGCTTGGGAGGCTACGAGCAGTACTTC	CASSLGGYEQYF
few	TRBV14	-	TRBJ1-2	TGTGCCAGCAGCCAAGATATGAGCTATGGCTACACCTTC	CASSQDMSYGYTF
few	TRBV6-5	TRBD1	TRBJ2-3	TGTGCCAGCAGATCGCTGGGACAGAGCACAGATACGCAGTATTTT	CASRSLGQSTDTQYF
-	TRBV5-4	-	TRBJ2-7	TGTGCCAGCAGCCCTGGACAGTTTTCCTACGAGCAGTACTTC	CASSPGQFSYEQYF
-	TRBV7-2	TRBD2	TRBJ2-7	TGTGCCAGCAGAAAAGGGCGGGAGGCCTACGAGCAGTACTTC	CASRKGREAYEQYF
-	TRBV2	-	TRBJ2-3	TGTGCCAGCAGCGAAGCGGGCGGGAACACAGATACGCAGTATTTT	CASSEAGGNTDTQYF
-	TRBV13	-	TRBJ2-7	TGTGCCGGCAGCTTAGGCCGAAACAGTGCCTGCTTC	CAGSLGRNSACF
few	TRBV19	TRBD1	TRBJ1-5	TGTGCCAGTAGATTTGGACAGGGGGATCAGCCCCAGCATTTT	CASRFGQGDQPQHF
-	TRBV11-2	TRBD2	TRBJ2-3	TGTGCCAGCAGCTTTCCTAGCGGAGGCACAGATACGCAGTATTTT	CASSFPSGGTDTQYF
-	TRBV27	TRBD1	TRBJ2-7	TGTGCCAGCAGTTTAGGACAGGGTACCTACGAGCAGTACTTC	CASSLGQGTYEQYF
once	TRBV15	TRBD2	TRBJ2-7	TGTGCCACCAGTCCCCGGGGGGTAAAGGCCTACGAGCAGTACTTC	CATSPRGVKAYEQYF
-	TRBV18	TRBD1	TRBJ1-5	TGTGCCAGCTCACGGGGACAGAACAATCAGCCCCAGCATTTT	CASSRGQNNQPQHF